These T cell receptor beta chains were read from a single sample in a study of technical replicates of blood from a handful of donors. Sequencing used immunoSEQ multiplex PCR; TCRdb keeps in-frame clones, though not all of them. This table has about 70,000 clones, around 87% appearing once. Sequencing was carried out using PBMCs. Receptors were obtained from a human donor in good health. Some clones in this sample may be carry-over from other donors' samples. Both conserved end residues are part of each CDR3. Fields, in order: clone size, J gene, V gene, D gene, CDR3 DNA, CDR3 protein. D genes are given only for firm matches. Clone size is stated in some rows and not others, as once, few, many or a class when expanded.

clone size: few; J gene: TRBJ1-1; V gene: TRBV7-9; D gene: -; CDR3 DNA: TGTGCCAGCAGCCCCTCGACAGGGAACACTGAAGCTTTCTTT; CDR3 protein: CASSPSTGNTEAFF
clone size: -; J gene: TRBJ1-1; V gene: TRBV6-6; D gene: TRBD1; CDR3 DNA: TGTGCCAGCAGATGGACAGGGGGAAGTACTGAAGCTTTCTTT; CDR3 protein: CASRWTGGSTEAFF
clone size: -; J gene: TRBJ2-7; V gene: TRBV7-9; D gene: TRBD2; CDR3 DNA: TGTGCCAGCAGCCCTAAGGGACTAGCGGGAGGGAAGTACTTC; CDR3 protein: CASSPKGLAGGKYF
clone size: -; J gene: TRBJ1-6; V gene: TRBV27; D gene: -; CDR3 DNA: TGTGCCAGCAGTCGCGGCGGGGCCACCCTCCACTTT; CDR3 protein: CASSRGGATLHF
clone size: -; J gene: TRBJ1-1; V gene: TRBV7-8; D gene: -; CDR3 DNA: TGTGCCAGCAGCTTAAGACAGAACACTGAAGCTTTCTTT; CDR3 protein: CASSLRQNTEAFF
clone size: -; J gene: TRBJ2-5; V gene: TRBV5-1; D gene: TRBD2; CDR3 DNA: TGCGCCAGCAGCTTGGGGGGACTAGCGGGGTCCCAAGAGACCCAGTACTTC; CDR3 protein: CASSLGGLAGSQETQYF
clone size: -; J gene: TRBJ1-6; V gene: TRBV5-4; D gene: -; CDR3 DNA: TGTGCCAGCAGCCCGAGCTCCTATAATTCACCCCTCCACTTT; CDR3 protein: CASSPSSYNSPLHF
clone size: -; J gene: TRBJ1-1; V gene: TRBV11-2; D gene: -; CDR3 DNA: TGTGCCAGCAGCTTAGGCAGAACAGTGATCACTGAAGCTTTCTTT; CDR3 protein: CASSLGRTVITEAFF
clone size: -; J gene: TRBJ2-3; V gene: TRBV6-4; D gene: TRBD2; CDR3 DNA: TGTGCCAGCAGTGAGGAAACTAGCGGGAGCACAGATACGCAGTATTTT; CDR3 protein: CASSEETSGSTDTQYF
clone size: -; J gene: TRBJ1-2; V gene: TRBV5-6; D gene: TRBD1; CDR3 DNA: TGTGCCAGCAGCTTGGTCGGAGGGGGCCCCTATGGCTACACCTTC; CDR3 protein: CASSLVGGGPYGYTF
clone size: once; J gene: TRBJ1-2; V gene: TRBV6-6; D gene: TRBD1; CDR3 DNA: TGTGCCAGCAGACTCGGACAGGGTGATGGCTACACCTTC; CDR3 protein: CASRLGQGDGYTF
clone size: -; J gene: TRBJ2-1; V gene: TRBV7-3; D gene: -; CDR3 DNA: TGTGCCAGCAGCTTAATACAGGGGGGGTACAATGAGCAGTTCTTC; CDR3 protein: CASSLIQGGYNEQFF
clone size: -; J gene: TRBJ1-2; V gene: TRBV25-1; D gene: -; CDR3 DNA: TGTGCCAGCAGCTGGGAGGGATACTATGGCTACACCTTC; CDR3 protein: CASSWEGYYGYTF
clone size: -; J gene: TRBJ2-2; V gene: TRBV7-9; D gene: -; CDR3 DNA: TGTGCCAGCAGCTTAAACAGGAACACCGGGGAGCTGTTTTTT; CDR3 protein: CASSLNRNTGELFF
clone size: -; J gene: TRBJ2-7; V gene: TRBV7-9; D gene: -; CDR3 DNA: TGTGCCAGCAGTTCCACCTACGAGCAGTACTTC; CDR3 protein: CASSSTYEQYF
clone size: -; J gene: TRBJ2-1; V gene: TRBV2; D gene: TRBD1; CDR3 DNA: TGTGCCAGCAGTCCGACAGGGGCCACGCAGTTCTTC; CDR3 protein: CASSPTGATQFF
clone size: once; J gene: TRBJ1-2; V gene: TRBV5-4; D gene: TRBD1; CDR3 DNA: TGTGCCAGCAGCTCGTCCGGGACAGGAAACCATGGCTACACCTTC; CDR3 protein: CASSSSGTGNHGYTF
clone size: -; J gene: TRBJ1-1; V gene: TRBV5-6; D gene: TRBD1; CDR3 DNA: TGTGCCAGCAGCCCCGACAGGGGGGCTGAAGCTTTCTTT; CDR3 protein: CASSPDRGAEAFF
clone size: -; J gene: TRBJ2-2; V gene: TRBV7-8; D gene: TRBD1; CDR3 DNA: TGTGCCAGCAGCAACCGGGACAGCGGCACCGGGGAGCTGTTTTTT; CDR3 protein: CASSNRDSGTGELFF
clone size: -; J gene: TRBJ1-1; V gene: TRBV10-3; D gene: -; CDR3 DNA: TGTGCCATCAGTGAGTCGACCTTACCCAGACAGAACACTGAAGCTTTCTTT; CDR3 protein: CAISESTLPRQNTEAFF
clone size: -; J gene: TRBJ2-1; V gene: TRBV6-5; D gene: TRBD2; CDR3 DNA: TGTGCCAGCAGTTTAACGGGACTATCAACTGATGAGCAGTTCTTC; CDR3 protein: CASSLTGLSTDEQFF
clone size: once; J gene: TRBJ2-2; V gene: TRBV7-2; D gene: -; CDR3 DNA: TGTGCCAGCAGCTTGCAGGGCGGGGAGCTGTTTTTT; CDR3 protein: CASSLQGGELFF
clone size: once; J gene: TRBJ2-1; V gene: TRBV5-6; D gene: -; CDR3 DNA: TGTGCCAGCAGCCCCCTCCTAGGGGTGGAGCAGTTCTTC; CDR3 protein: CASSPLLGVEQFF
clone size: -; J gene: TRBJ2-7; V gene: TRBV18; D gene: -; CDR3 DNA: TGTGCCAGCTCCTACAATACGGACAGCTCCTACGAGCAGTACTTC; CDR3 protein: CASSYNTDSSYEQYF
clone size: -; J gene: TRBJ1-4; V gene: TRBV7-2; D gene: -; CDR3 DNA: TGTGCCAGCAGCTTAGCGTCCCCGGGGAATAATGAAAAACTGTTTTTT; CDR3 protein: CASSLASPGNNEKLFF
clone size: -; J gene: TRBJ1-6; V gene: TRBV15; D gene: TRBD1; CDR3 DNA: TGTGCCACCAGCAGGCGGGACAGGTTCTCACCCCTCCACTTT; CDR3 protein: CATSRRDRFSPLHF
clone size: -; J gene: TRBJ2-3; V gene: TRBV2; D gene: TRBD2; CDR3 DNA: TGTGCCAGTACCCAAAGGCTGAGACTAGCGGGAGAAGGCACAGATACGCAGTATTTT; CDR3 protein: CASTQRLRLAGEGTDTQYF
clone size: -; J gene: TRBJ2-7; V gene: TRBV11-1; D gene: -; CDR3 DNA: TGTGCCAGCAGCCAACAGGGTACCTACGAGCAGTACTTC; CDR3 protein: CASSQQGTYEQYF
clone size: -; J gene: TRBJ2-7; V gene: TRBV6-1; D gene: TRBD2; CDR3 DNA: TGTGCCAGCAGTGAAAGCTTAGCGGGAGGAGCCTACGAGCAGTACTTC; CDR3 protein: CASSESLAGGAYEQYF
clone size: -; J gene: TRBJ2-2; V gene: TRBV5-4; D gene: -; CDR3 DNA: TGTGCCAGCAGCGCGGAACAGGGACACGGGGAGCTGTTTTTT; CDR3 protein: CASSAEQGHGELFF
clone size: -; J gene: TRBJ2-7; V gene: TRBV5-1; D gene: -; CDR3 DNA: TGCGCCAGCAGCTTGGGTAGCCCGACCTACGAGCAGTACTTC; CDR3 protein: CASSLGSPTYEQYF
clone size: once; J gene: TRBJ2-7; V gene: TRBV4-3; D gene: -; CDR3 DNA: TGCGCCAGCAGCCAAGATAACCGGGAGCAGTACTTC; CDR3 protein: CASSQDNREQYF
clone size: -; J gene: TRBJ2-2; V gene: TRBV4-2; D gene: -; CDR3 DNA: TGTGCCAGCAGCCAAGATTCTAGCACCGGGGAGCTGTTTTTT; CDR3 protein: CASSQDSSTGELFF
clone size: -; J gene: TRBJ1-5; V gene: TRBV27; D gene: TRBD1; CDR3 DNA: TGTGCCAGCAGTTCCGGACAGGTGGGCAATCAGCCCCAGCATTTT; CDR3 protein: CASSSGQVGNQPQHF
clone size: few; J gene: TRBJ1-2; V gene: TRBV9; D gene: TRBD1; CDR3 DNA: TGTGCCAGCAGCCCCGGGACAGGAGTTAACTATGGCTACACCTTC; CDR3 protein: CASSPGTGVNYGYTF
clone size: -; J gene: TRBJ2-3; V gene: TRBV29-1; D gene: TRBD2; CDR3 DNA: TGCAGCGTGGAAATTGAGCGGGAGGAGACAGATACGCAGTATTTT; CDR3 protein: CSVEIEREETDTQYF
clone size: -; J gene: TRBJ2-7; V gene: TRBV2; D gene: -; CDR3 DNA: TGTGCCAGCAGTTGGGACATCGACTACGAGCAGTACTTC; CDR3 protein: CASSWDIDYEQYF
clone size: once; J gene: TRBJ2-5; V gene: TRBV4-1; D gene: TRBD2; CDR3 DNA: TGCGCCAGCAGCCAAGAACCGGGACTAGCGGGGCAAGAGACCCAGTACTTC; CDR3 protein: CASSQEPGLAGQETQYF
clone size: -; J gene: TRBJ1-1; V gene: TRBV7-9; D gene: TRBD1; CDR3 DNA: TGTGCCAGCAGCGCACAGGGGGCGATGAACACTGAAGCTTTCTTT; CDR3 protein: CASSAQGAMNTEAFF
clone size: -; J gene: TRBJ1-5; V gene: TRBV5-8; D gene: TRBD1; CDR3 DNA: TGTGCCAGCATCCTGCCGGGCAGGGGGCTTCAGCCCCAGCATTTT; CDR3 protein: CASILPGRGLQPQHF
clone size: -; J gene: TRBJ2-7; V gene: TRBV5-4; D gene: -; CDR3 DNA: TGCGCCAGCAGCCAAGATATTACGGGAAACTACGAGCAGTACTTC; CDR3 protein: CASSQDITGNYEQYF
clone size: once; J gene: TRBJ1-2; V gene: TRBV4-3; D gene: TRBD1; CDR3 DNA: TGCGCCAGCAGCCAAGATCCCCGGACAGGGGGCTATGGCTACACCTTC; CDR3 protein: CASSQDPRTGGYGYTF
clone size: once; J gene: TRBJ1-4; V gene: TRBV19; D gene: -; CDR3 DNA: TGTGCCAGCCATCATGGGGCAGCTAATGAAAAACTGTTTTTT; CDR3 protein: CASHHGAANEKLFF
clone size: -; J gene: TRBJ1-6; V gene: TRBV6-5; D gene: -; CDR3 DNA: TGTGCCAGCATGCAAACCGGGAGTAATTCACCCCTCCACTTT; CDR3 protein: CASMQTGSNSPLHF
clone size: few; J gene: TRBJ1-1; V gene: TRBV7-9; D gene: -; CDR3 DNA: TGTGCCAGCAATCCAGAAGGGGAAACTGAAGCTTTCTTT; CDR3 protein: CASNPEGETEAFF
clone size: -; J gene: TRBJ2-7; V gene: TRBV28; D gene: TRBD2; CDR3 DNA: TGTGCCAGCACTGCCTCCCGGACTAGCGGGAGTTTGGGTTACCTCGACGAGCAGTACTTC; CDR3 protein: CASTASRTSGSLGYLDEQYF
clone size: once; J gene: TRBJ2-7; V gene: TRBV15; D gene: TRBD2; CDR3 DNA: TGTGCCACCAGCATGGTCGCGGGAGGGACCTACGAGCAGTACTTC; CDR3 protein: CATSMVAGGTYEQYF
clone size: -; J gene: TRBJ2-7; V gene: TRBV9; D gene: -; CDR3 DNA: TGTGCCAGCAGCGTAGACGGGGTAGCCAGCGGGTTTCAGTACTTC; CDR3 protein: CASSVDGVASGFQYF
clone size: -; J gene: TRBJ2-5; V gene: TRBV5-1; D gene: -; CDR3 DNA: TGCGCCAGCAGCTGGGGGGACAGCCAAGAGACCCAGTACTTC; CDR3 protein: CASSWGDSQETQYF
clone size: -; J gene: TRBJ2-4; V gene: TRBV7-9; D gene: -; CDR3 DNA: TGTGCCAGCAGCTTAAACACCCTAGCCAAAAACATTCAGTACTTC; CDR3 protein: CASSLNTLAKNIQYF
clone size: -; J gene: TRBJ1-2; V gene: TRBV6-6; D gene: TRBD1; CDR3 DNA: TGTGCCAGCAACTCCGGGACAGGGCAAAACTACTATGGCTACACCTTC; CDR3 protein: CASNSGTGQNYYGYTF
clone size: -; J gene: TRBJ1-2; V gene: TRBV27; D gene: -; CDR3 DNA: TGTGCCAGCAAGGACAGCCTTGTGGTTGATGGCTACACCTTC; CDR3 protein: CASKDSLVVDGYTF